Below, 5 T cell receptor beta chains from the same sample are listed, as sequenced in a study of T cells in Graves' hyperthyroidism and ophthalmopathy (dated by TCRdb to about 2019). To prepare the library, multiplex PCR was applied. Sequenced using an Illumina HiSeq 2000. TCR beta CDR3 regions were amplified from RNA transcripts. A first-round RT-PCR of the TCR CDR3 used the HTBI primer set with the Qiagen OneStep RT-PCR kit. TCRdb reanalyzed the raw reads on its own, using fastp at Q25 for trimming and MiXCR for clone calling, and kept in-frame beta chains. Each entry merges the rows of one CDR3 protein and shows their most common DNA and genes. The table for this sample lists a few hundred thousand distinct CDR3 sequences; about 16% of them were counted only once. The biggest ten clones account for 2.5% to 4% of the sample. Sequenced material: blood. The receptor set was obtained from a woman aged 40 to 50 with Graves' ophthalmopathy.

The J gene is TRBJ2-7, the V gene TRBV6-1; maybe TRBD2 (6 bases). CDR1 is MNHNS and CDR2 is SASEGT in the germline V gene. The CDR3 covers 15 residues. V was trimmed by 6 bases and J by 2 bases, leaving 17 bases between them. CDR3 nucleotide sequence: TGTGCCAGCAGGGACCAGACTAGTCCTACCTACGAGCAGTACTTC. Protein product: CASRDQTSPTYEQYF.

This clonotype was observed many times. V and J are TRBV3-1 and TRBJ2-3, with a possible D match to TRBD2 (6 bases). Germline V gene sequence: CDR1 LGHDT, CDR2 YNNKEL (reference sequence). The CDR3 runs 15 residues. The germline V and J ends were trimmed by 2 bases and 5 bases, with 14 bases remaining between them. CDR3 amino acids: CASSQLRDSLDTQYF. CDR3 in DNA: TGTGCCAGCAGCCAACTCCGGGACTCACTAGATACGCAGTATTTT.

The J gene is TRBJ1-5, the V gene TRBV7-8; D is unresolved. Deletions cut 5 bases from V and 1 base from J, with 9 bases between. The CDR3 totals 14 residues. The V gene's germline CDR1 is SGHVS and CDR2 FQNEAQ. Written as DNA, the CDR3 is TGTGCCAGCAGCAATCCGGACAGCAATCAGCCCCAGCATTTT. Translating gives CASSNPDSNQPQHF.

This clonotype was found many times. The J gene is TRBJ2-7, the V gene TRBV28; tentatively, D is TRBD2 (6 bases). The CDR3 has 15 amino acids. V was shortened by 6 bases and J by 3 bases, with 18 bases between the two germline ends. The germline V gene encodes CDR1 MDHEN and CDR2 SYDVKM. CDR3 in DNA: TGTGCCAGCAGGGGGGAAGGTGGGAGGCTCTACGAGCAGTACTTC. Translating gives CASRGEGGRLYEQYF.

This chain connects TRBV6-4 to TRBJ2-2; the D call may be TRBD1 or TRBD2 (5 bases each). The V and J ends lost 5 bases and 7 bases respectively, with 14 bases between them. This CDR3 has 14 amino acids. Germline lookup yields CDR1 MRHNA and CDR2 SNTAGT. In nucleotides, the CDR3 is TGTGCCAGCAGTCCCGGGACGGAAAGCGGGGAGCTGTTTTTT. Its translation: CASSPGTESGELFF.